This T cell receptor beta chain emerged from a study of blood T cell repertoires in COVID-19. Across the whole study: Acute and convalescent COVID-19 samples came from the United States, Italy and Spain.

V dropped 4 bases and J dropped 1; count of bases not matched to a gene: 5. The V gene's germline CDR1 is SGHRS and CDR2 YFSETQ. This CDR3 contains 17 residues. How the authors handled the data: Amplification of reference gene primers was used by the study to estimate nucleated cell counts. Assay used: immunoSEQ multiplex PCR; TCRdb lists only in-frame clones, some missing. That table furnishes V, J and clone size, whereas the DNA furnished D and trimming. This table holds 220,000 or so clones, about 80% found once. The V call is TRBV5-1, the J call TRBJ2-5; 15 bases align to TRBD2. The sequencing input was peripheral blood. The origin of this receptor is a woman aged 25 to 39 who had recovered from COVID-19. This CDR3 reads CASSPGTSGGIQETQYF. The CDR3 DNA reads as TGCGCCAGCAGCCCCGGGACTAGCGGGGGGATCCAAGAGACCCAGTACTTC.